This section outlines one T cell receptor (beta chain) sequence together with its context. Its antigen is undetermined. This entry is derived from a study of monozygotic twins with cystic fibrosis. Points from the study as a whole: Low clonality (median around 0.0095) suggested a mostly naive repertoire.

The assay was immunoSEQ multiplex PCR, and TCRdb's table has in-frame clones only and misses some. The sample has about 26,000 clones, roughly 97% seen once. Germline loops: CDR1 MNHEY, CDR2 SMNVEV (reference sequence). After removal of 0 bases from V and 9 bases from J, the junction contained 5 bases not matched to a gene. The CDR3 extends over 14 amino acids. The receptor was derived from a girl aged 2 to 9 with cystic fibrosis. The sample taken for sequencing was blood. V is TRBV27 and J is TRBJ2-7; 10 positions match TRBD2. The DNA of the CDR3 is TGTGCCAGCAGTTTATCCCCTAGCGGGAGTGGGCAGTACTTC. This sequence encodes CASSLSPSGSGQYF.